These 32 T cell receptor beta chains originate from one sample sequenced in a study of blood T cells in healthy people across ages. A sample-barcoded 5' primer and a J-beta primer mix were used in a second PCR of about 7 to 11 cycles. TCRdb re-called the 5' RACE reads through MiXCR, storing one row per CDR3 protein. Of 800,000 to 950,000 distinct CDR3 sequences in the sample, roughly 43% were seen once. Sequencing used blood. Receptors originate from a man between 25 and 39 years old in good health.

A few counts support this clonotype. The CDR3 loop reads CASSYLGRNTEAFF. For the CDR3, the DNA is TGTGCCAGCAGCTACCTAGGGAGGAACACTGAAGCTTTCTTT. The chain employs TRBV7-9 and TRBJ1-1, with D hard to call. The CDR3 covers 14 residues. V was clipped by 4 bases and J by 1 base, with 10 bases between them. In germline, CDR1 is SEHNR, CDR2 FQNEAQ (reference sequence).

The genes are TRBV6-1 and TRBJ2-5; D unclear. Trimming removed 3 bases from V and 11 bases from J, with 16 bases in between. This CDR3 is 13 amino acids long. Germline CDR1 is MNHNS and CDR2 is SASEGT. In DNA form, the CDR3 reads TGTGCCAGCAGTGAGGTGGAGAAAAGTAGGCAGTACTTC. Translated, it gives CASSEVEKSRQYF.

This clonotype was found many times. CDR3 sequence (DNA): TGTGCCAGCAGGGGACAGTTGGAAGAGACCCAGTACTTC. It codes for CASRGQLEETQYF. The chain has TRBV5-5 and TRBJ2-5; TRBD1 aligns across 7 bases. The CDR3 is 13 residues long. The germline gives CDR1 SGHKS, CDR2 YYEKEE (reference sequence). V trimming: 5 bases; J trimming: 3 bases; junction bases outside the gene matches: 4.

The rearrangement uses TRBV11-2 and TRBJ2-6, with D possibly matching TRBD2 (6 bases). The CDR3 is 19 residues long. V was clipped by 4 bases and J by 0 bases, with 19 bases between them. The germline CDR1 and CDR2 sequences are SGHAT and FQNNGV. CDR3 amino acids: CASSSIGTEAVSGANVLTF. The CDR3 nucleotides are TGTGCCAGCAGCTCAATAGGGACTGAGGCGGTCTCTGGGGCCAACGTCCTGACTTTC.

The chain uses TRBV5-1 and TRBJ2-7, with TRBD1 matching over 9 bases. Germline values: CDR1 SGHRS, CDR2 YFSETQ. V gave up 0 bases and J gave up 3 bases; unmatched junction bases: 4. The CDR3 has 15 amino acids. In DNA, the CDR3 is TGCGCCAGCAGCTTGGAACAGGGGGCATTCTACGAGCAGTACTTC. It codes for CASSLEQGAFYEQYF.

The chain is built from TRBV20-1 and TRBJ1-4; D gene uncertain. This CDR3 contains 15 residues. Germline assignment: CDR1 DFQATT and CDR2 SNEGSKA (reference sequence). Between the trimmed V and J ends, which lost 0 bases and 3 bases, there was a span of 11 bases. As DNA, the CDR3 is TGCAGTGCTAGAGATCTCTGGGTGGCTAATGAAAAACTGTTTTTT. It encodes CSARDLWVANEKLFF.

The J gene is TRBJ1-3, the V gene TRBV18; D not certain. Trimming cost V 1 base and J 3 bases, with 10 bases left between them. Germline lookup yields CDR1 KGHSH and CDR2 LQKENI. This CDR3 region has 15 residues. Here the CDR3 reads CASSPRDTIGNTIYF. The CDR3, as DNA: TGTGCCAGCTCACCACGGGATACTATTGGAAACACCATATATTTT.

The chain has TRBV6-6 and TRBJ1-5, with TRBD1 matching 11 bases. V shed 4 bases and J 1 base; nucleotides not matched to a gene: 6. CDR3 length equals 17 residues. The V gene's germline CDR1 is MNHNY and CDR2 SVGAGI (reference sequence). The CDR3 protein is CASSWTGGEFSNQPQHF. Written as DNA, the CDR3 is TGTGCCAGCAGTTGGACAGGGGGCGAATTCAGCAATCAGCCCCAGCATTTT.

The chain couples TRBV29-1 to TRBJ1-2; 8 bases are shared with TRBD1. Germline lookup yields CDR1 SQVTM and CDR2 ANQGSEA. The CDR3 spans 13 residues. The junction had 4 bases not matched to a gene; V was cut back by 3 bases and J by 4 bases. The CDR3 DNA follows: TGCAGCGTTGATGGGACAGGCGGCTATGGCTACACCTTC. As protein: CSVDGTGGYGYTF.

The rearrangement joins TRBV7-2 to TRBJ1-6, with 9 bases lining up with TRBD1. From germline, CDR1 is SGHTA and CDR2 FQGNSA. The V gene end was trimmed by 5 bases and the J gene end by 8 bases; junction bases not matched to a gene: 4. CDR3 length equals 14 residues. CDR3 amino acids: CASSAGQGHSPLHF. CDR3 nucleotide sequence: TGTGCCAGCAGCGCGGGACAGGGTCATTCACCCCTCCACTTT. Full variable domain (outside the CDR3, taken from reference TRBV7-2 and TRBJ1-6): GAGVSQSPSNKVTEKGKDVELRCDPISGHTALYWYRQSLGQGLEFLIYFQGNSAPDKSGLPSDRFSAERTGGSVSTLTIQRTQQEDSAVYLCASSAGQGHSPLHFGNGTRLTVT.

The count of this clonotype is one. This chain links TRBV7-9 with TRBJ1-1, with 7 bases identical to TRBD1. The germline V gene encodes CDR1 SEHNR and CDR2 FQNEAQ (reference sequence). J was trimmed by 4 bases and V by 6 bases; bases with no gene match: 8. The CDR3 runs to 14 residues. The CDR3 loop is CASRPTTGFTEAFF. Written as DNA, the CDR3 is TGTGCCAGCAGGCCTACGACAGGGTTCACTGAAGCTTTCTTT.

This clonotype was picked up a small number of times. V usage is TRBV15 and J usage is TRBJ2-1; TRBD2 matches 7 bases. The CDR3 length is 14 residues. V lost 3 bases to trimming and J lost 4 bases; unmatched junction nucleotides: 3. CDR1 is LNHNV, CDR2 YYDKDF, per germline (reference sequence). CDR3 sequence (DNA): TGTGCCACCAGCAGGGGGGGGGTTTACAATGAGCAGTTCTTC. As protein: CATSRGGVYNEQFF.

The chain employs TRBV5-1 and TRBJ2-5; a possible D gene is TRBD2 (6 bases). Germline V gene sequence: CDR1 SGHRS, CDR2 YFSETQ. Trimming left V 0 bases short and J 11 bases short, with 17 bases between. CDR3 length: 14 residues. As DNA, the CDR3 is TGCGCCAGCAGCTTGGTTGGAGGGTCGGCTGAGCAGTACTTC. This sequence encodes CASSLVGGSAEQYF.

This clonotype was seen more than once but under ten times. The chain links TRBV7-2 to TRBJ1-5, with unresolved D. Germline V lookup: CDR1 SGHTA, CDR2 FQGNSA. The CDR3 is made up of 15 amino acids. The V end lost 6 bases, the J end lost 0 bases, and 12 bases lay between the germline ends. Written as DNA, the CDR3 is TGTGCCAGCAGTATTAACTGGGGTAGCAATCAGCCCCAGCATTTT. This gives the protein CASSINWGSNQPQHF.

This clonotype has at least ten counts. This chain links TRBV4-1 with TRBJ2-7; D may be TRBD1 (6 bases). The CDR3 is 16 amino acids. Germline CDR1 reads MGHRA; CDR2 reads YSYEKL. The V end lost 1 base, the J end lost 6 bases, and 19 bases lay between the germline ends. CDR3 residues: CASSQVSNAQGSEQYF. In DNA, the CDR3 is TGCGCCAGCAGCCAAGTAAGCAACGCACAGGGTTCCGAGCAGTACTTC.

The chain carries TRBV4-2 and TRBJ1-5; D gene unclear. Trimming stripped 1 base from V and 0 bases from J, with 7 bases between. The CDR3 length is 15 residues. Looked up from germline, CDR1 is LGHNA and CDR2 is YNFKEQ. CDR3 nucleotide sequence: TGTGCCAGCAGCCAAGCCGTGGATAGCAATCAGCCCCAGCATTTT. This encodes CASSQAVDSNQPQHF.

The chain links TRBV5-1 to TRBJ1-1, with no clear D. Germline V gene data show CDR1 as SGHRS and CDR2 as YFSETQ. The CDR3 loop spans 14 amino acids. V was pared by 4 bases and J by 0 bases, with 10 bases between. The CDR3 here is CASSIGNMNTEAFF. CDR3 DNA sequence: TGCGCCAGCAGCATCGGCAACATGAACACTGAAGCTTTCTTT.

For the CDR3, the DNA is TGTGCCAGCAGCCAAGAGGGGGGGACGAAGACCCGGTACTTC. It is translated as CASSQEGGTKTRYF. The V gene is TRBV3-1, the J gene TRBJ2-7; 7 nucleotides agree with TRBD2. Trimming removed 0 bases from V and 12 bases from J; junction bases left unmatched: 11. The CDR3 totals 14 residues. Germline loops: CDR1 LGHDT, CDR2 YNNKEL (reference sequence).

This clonotype appeared a few times. The chain joins TRBV5-1 to TRBJ1-2; D is ambiguous. The germline V gene encodes CDR1 SGHRS and CDR2 YFSETQ. CDR3 size: 14 residues. Trimming removed 0 bases at V and 8 bases at J, with 14 bases between. CDR3 DNA: TGCGCCAGCAGCTTGGATTGGCAATCTGGAGGCTACACCTTC. Protein product: CASSLDWQSGGYTF.

This clonotype was seen once. V and J are TRBV27 and TRBJ2-5; D unresolved. The end of the DNA aligns better with TRBJ2-7, so the J call may be wrong. The CDR3 length is 15 residues. Germline assignment: CDR1 MNHEY and CDR2 SMNVEV (reference sequence). CDR3 in DNA: TGTGCCAGCAGCCCGAGCCGGGTAGGTACTCCCGAGCAGTACTTC. It is translated as CASSPSRVGTPEQYF.

This chain joins TRBV29-1 and TRBJ2-3; D remains ambiguous. The CDR3 sequence is 13 residues long. V lost 5 bases to trimming and J lost 2 bases, with 11 bases between them. From germline, CDR1 is SQVTM and CDR2 ANQGSEA. Here the CDR3 DNA reads TGCAGCGTTCTAGGGCTCGTCACAGATACGCAGTATTTT. Protein product: CSVLGLVTDTQYF.

This clonotype was observed a few times. The chain links TRBV6-5 to TRBJ1-5; 10 bases align to TRBD1. The V and J ends lost 5 bases and 4 bases, in that order; junction bases with no gene match: 5. Germline assignment: CDR1 MNHEY and CDR2 SVGAGI. The CDR3 extends over 15 amino acids. CDR3 amino acids: CASSQPGQGNQPQHF. Here the CDR3 DNA reads TGTGCCAGCAGTCAACCGGGACAGGGGAATCAGCCCCAGCATTTT.

The chain joins TRBV29-1 to TRBJ1-2; D is possibly TRBD1 (6 bases). V shed 7 bases and J shed 8 bases, with 20 bases lying between them. The CDR3 has 13 residues. Germline loops: CDR1 SQVTM, CDR2 ANQGSEA. In nucleotides, the CDR3 is TGCAGCGCGAACCGGGACACGGAGAGGGGCTACACCTTC. This sequence encodes CSANRDTERGYTF.

The chain joins TRBV10-3 to TRBJ2-3; D is ambiguous. In germline, CDR1 is ENHRY, CDR2 SYGVKD. The CDR3 sequence is 13 residues long. Trimming stripped 0 bases from V and 5 bases from J, with 6 bases between. In nucleotides, the CDR3 is TGTGCCATCAGTGAGTCGAAGGGAGATACGCAGTATTTT. Its protein product is CAISESKGDTQYF.

As regards this clonotype: One end of the junction varies from germline; a read error may be responsible. This sequence joins TRBV29-1 and TRBJ1-2; 7 positions match TRBD1. The germline V gene has CDR1 SQVTM and CDR2 ANQGSEA. The CDR3 extends over 12 amino acids. CDR3 sequence reads: CNVGDSLSGYTF. DNA for the CDR3: TGCAACGTTGGGGACAGTCTTTCTGGCTACACCTTC. The entire variable domain, with the rest obtained from reference TRBV29-1 and TRBJ1-2, is as follows: SAVISQKPSRDICQRGTSLTIQCQVDSQVTMMFWYRQQPGQSLTLIATANQGSEATYESGFVIDKFPISRPNLTFSTLTVSNMSPEDSSIYLCNVGDSLSGYTFGSGTRLTVV.

The chain links TRBV10-3 to TRBJ2-7; a weak D match, TRBD1 (6 bases). The germline CDR1 and CDR2 sequences are ENHRY and SYGVKD. The CDR3 is 17 residues long. The germline V and J ends were trimmed by 2 bases and 0 bases, with 17 bases remaining between them. CDR3 sequence: CAISEPGETGRSYEQYF. The CDR3 coding sequence is TGTGCCATCAGTGAGCCAGGGGAAACAGGGCGCTCCTACGAGCAGTACTTC.

The chain couples TRBV7-9 to TRBJ2-1, with 8 bases identical to TRBD2. Gene TRBJ2-7 matches the end of the DNA better, so the J call may be wrong. Germline CDR1 reads SEHNR; CDR2 reads FQNEAQ (reference sequence). The CDR3 has 20 amino acids. The CDR3 DNA reads as TGTGCCAGCAGCTTAAGGGAGATTACAGCGGGGGCCAGCTCCTACAATGAGCAGTACTTC. Translated, it gives CASSLREITAGASSYNEQYF.

DNA for the CDR3: TGTGCCAGCAGCTTCTACGGGACTGAGTCACCCCTCCACTTT. Protein: CASSFYGTESPLHF. The chain joins TRBV7-9 to TRBJ1-6, with D perhaps TRBD1 (5 bases). The germline V gene encodes CDR1 SEHNR and CDR2 FQNEAQ (reference sequence). The CDR3 runs to 14 residues. Trimming stripped 3 bases from V and 10 bases from J, with 13 bases between.

In its sample, this clonotype was seen a few times. The chain carries TRBV6-1 and TRBJ1-6; 9 nucleotides agree with TRBD1. V lost 8 bases to trimming and J lost 9 bases; unmatched junction nucleotides: 11. The CDR3 consists of 15 residues. CDR1 and CDR2 (germline): MNHNS, SASEGT. The CDR3 protein is CASPHQQGAISPLHF. CDR3 nucleotide sequence: TGTGCCAGCCCGCATCAACAGGGGGCAATTTCACCCCTCCACTTT.

This clonotype has a handful of counts. This chain connects TRBV2 to TRBJ2-2, with D unresolved. This CDR3 contains 15 residues. The germline gives CDR1 SNHLY, CDR2 FYNNEI. Between the trimmed V and J ends, which lost 2 bases and 0 bases, there was a span of 7 bases. DNA of the CDR3: TGTGCCAGCAGTGAATTGGCGGCGAACACCGGGGAGCTGTTTTTT. This gives the protein CASSELAANTGELFF. The entire variable domain, with the rest obtained from reference TRBV2 and TRBJ2-2, is as follows: EPEVTQTPSHQVTQMGQEVILRCVPISNHLYFYWYRQILGQKVEFLVSFYNNEISEKSEIFDDQFSVERPDGSNFTLKIRSTKLEDSAMYFCASSELAANTGELFFGEGSRLTVL.

This clonotype was recorded a few times. The chain is built from TRBV27 and TRBJ2-7; D call uncertain. Germline V gene data show CDR1 as MNHEY and CDR2 as SMNVEV (reference sequence). This CDR3 has 14 amino acids. V dropped 2 bases and J dropped 2 bases, with 10 bases sitting between them. DNA of the CDR3: TGTGCCAGCAGTTTAGCGCCCGGTACCTACGAGCAGTACTTC. Protein sequence: CASSLAPGTYEQYF.

This rearrangement joins TRBV4-1 to TRBJ2-1; 7 nucleotides line up with TRBD1. The CDR3 has 15 residues. Germline values: CDR1 MGHRA, CDR2 YSYEKL. J gave up 9 bases and V 0 bases, and 8 bases lay outside the gene matches. In nucleotides, the CDR3 is TGCGCCAGCAGCCAAGAGGGACAGAGATCAAGTGAGCAGTTCTTC. Its protein product is CASSQEGQRSSEQFF.